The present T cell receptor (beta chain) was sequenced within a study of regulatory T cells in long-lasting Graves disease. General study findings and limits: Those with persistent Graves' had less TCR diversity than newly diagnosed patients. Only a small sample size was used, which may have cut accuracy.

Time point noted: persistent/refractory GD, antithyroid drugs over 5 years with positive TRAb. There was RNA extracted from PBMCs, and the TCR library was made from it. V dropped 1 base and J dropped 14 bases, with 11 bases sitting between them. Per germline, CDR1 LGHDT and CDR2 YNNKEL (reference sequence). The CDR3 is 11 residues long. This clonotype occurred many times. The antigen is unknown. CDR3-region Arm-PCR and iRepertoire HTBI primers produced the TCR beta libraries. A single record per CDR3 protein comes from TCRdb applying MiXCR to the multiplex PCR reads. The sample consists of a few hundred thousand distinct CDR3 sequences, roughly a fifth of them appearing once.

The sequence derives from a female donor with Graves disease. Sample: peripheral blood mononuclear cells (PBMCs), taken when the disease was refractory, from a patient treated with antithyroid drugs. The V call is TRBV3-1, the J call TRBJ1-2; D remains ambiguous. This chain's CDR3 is CASSQGQHRTF. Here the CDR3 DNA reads TGTGCCAGCAGCCAAGGGCAGCATCGAACCTTC.